A selection of T cell receptor beta chains follows, all from one sample in a study of breast tumors, draining lymph nodes, adjacent tissues. Via MiXCR, TCRdb re-called the multiplex PCR reads, giving one row per CDR3 protein. The table shows about 200,000 distinct CDR3 sequences, with less than 40% occurring only once. Sequenced: axillary lymph node tissue. These receptors were taken from a female donor with breast cancer. Some clones in this sample may be carry-over from other donors' samples. The CDR3 runs from the conserved cysteine through the conserved F or W. D genes are given only for firm matches.

>TRBV6-6|TRBJ1-4|-
CASSYSLGMGNEKLFF
>TRBV5-1|TRBJ2-3|TRBD2
CASSLGLTSGSTDTQYF
>TRBV2|TRBJ2-4|TRBD1
CASSGDSKNIQYF
>TRBV20-1|TRBJ1-2|-
CSARTPNYGSTF
>TRBV20-1|TRBJ2-6|-
CSANALTF
>TRBV5-5|TRBJ2-3|TRBD2
CASSLGGGSDTQYF
>TRBV7-9|TRBJ2-5|-
CASSGGPTEAQYF
>TRBV10-3|TRBJ1-2|TRBD1
CAISEPAGQGGYGYTF
>TRBV4-1|TRBJ1-5|-
CASSQQGLPSNQPQHF
>TRBV5-6|TRBJ2-2|TRBD2
CASNSTSGRKSNTGELFF
>TRBV28|TRBJ2-1|TRBD2
CASTLAKTSSHEQFF
>TRBV3-1|TRBJ2-5|-
CASSQDSHQETQYF
>TRBV20-1|TRBJ1-3|-
CSARDLLSGNTIYF
>TRBV5-5|TRBJ2-3|-
CASSGPNTDTQYF
>TRBV3-1|TRBJ2-1|-
CASSQGVATKYNEQFF
>TRBV15|TRBJ2-6|-
CATSPRLGDSGANVLTF
>TRBV5-1|TRBJ2-1|TRBD1
CASSTTGAVYNEQFF
>TRBV11-3|TRBJ2-5|TRBD2
CASSLRSSGKETQYF
>TRBV20-1|TRBJ2-5|TRBD2
CSALTSGGAQETQYF
>TRBV10-1|TRBJ2-3|TRBD1
CASSVGTGWNTQYF
>TRBV20-1|TRBJ2-2|TRBD1
CSARDPGGTGTGELFF
>TRBV29-1|TRBJ2-5|-
CSVGRRGTQYF
>TRBV29-1|TRBJ1-2|TRBD1
CSVKGQGERYTF
>TRBV2|TRBJ1-5|TRBD1
CASRETGNQPQHF
>TRBV2|TRBJ2-3|-
CASSVRLTDTQYF
>TRBV6-6|TRBJ1-3|-
CASSPPELPGNTIYF
>TRBV28|TRBJ2-1|-
CASSSSGAKTYNEQFF
>TRBV29-1|TRBJ2-5|TRBD2
CSFRGVRETQYF
>TRBV5-8|TRBJ1-3|TRBD1
CASSLGVTGSSGNTIYF
>TRBV7-9|TRBJ1-2|TRBD1
CASSEGQSNNYGYPF
>TRBV7-8|TRBJ1-2|-
CASSPRTASGYTF